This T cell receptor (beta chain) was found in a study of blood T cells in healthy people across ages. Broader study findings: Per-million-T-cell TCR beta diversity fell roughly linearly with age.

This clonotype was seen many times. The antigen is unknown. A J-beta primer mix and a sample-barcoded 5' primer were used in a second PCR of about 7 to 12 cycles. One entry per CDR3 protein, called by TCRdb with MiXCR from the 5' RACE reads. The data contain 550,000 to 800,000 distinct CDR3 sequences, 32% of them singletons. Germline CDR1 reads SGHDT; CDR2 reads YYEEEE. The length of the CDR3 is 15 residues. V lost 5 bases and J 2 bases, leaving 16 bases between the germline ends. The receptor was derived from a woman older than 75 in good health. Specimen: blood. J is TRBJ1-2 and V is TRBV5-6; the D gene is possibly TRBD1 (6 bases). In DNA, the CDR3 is TGTGCCAGCAGGTCCTCACAGGGAATCAACTATGGCTACACCTTC. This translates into CASRSSQGINYGYTF.